This entry features one T cell receptor beta chain sequence. The data were taken from a study of cytomegalovirus exposure and HLA in healthy donors. PCR used 60 Vbeta primers and 13 Jbeta primers. Profiling relied on immunoSEQ multiplex PCR, and the TCRdb table lists in-frame clones only, not all of them. The table lists about 200,000 clones, with 0.95% to 1.3% in the top ten. The clonotype comes from a girl aged 2 to 9 in good health and CMV-seropositive. Sequenced input: PBMCs.

CDR3 nucleotides: TGTGCCAGCAGACACGACAGGGGTGGTGGCTACACCTTC. Its protein product is CASRHDRGGGYTF. The genes are TRBV6-4 and TRBJ1-2; 8 nucleotides match TRBD1. Germline CDR1 and CDR2: MRHNA and SNTAGT. The CDR3 length is 13 residues. Trimming took 6 bases from V and 7 from J; bases not matched to a gene: 7.